The clone carrying this TCR beta chain turned up a few times. MiXCR, run by TCRdb on the 5' RACE reads, gives a single entry per CDR3 protein. The data contain some 670,000 distinct CDR3 sequences, roughly an eighth of them singletons. The source of the sample is a study of T cells after yellow fever vaccination. Trimming removed 4 bases at V and 6 bases at J, with 11 bases between. The CDR3 loop spans 14 amino acids. Germline assignment: CDR1 SGHDT and CDR2 YYEEEE. The specimen comprised PBMCs, sampled on the day of the yellow fever booster vaccination. This TCR was recovered from a man aged 25 to 40 who received the YFV17D yellow fever vaccine. The V and J genes are TRBV5-6 and TRBJ1-6; weak D call: TRBD1 (6 bases). For the CDR3, the DNA is TGTGCCAGCAGCCACGGACAGATTAATTCACCCCTCCACTTT. Translated, it gives CASSHGQINSPLHF.